The 18 T cell receptor beta chains presented below share a single source sample, sequenced in a study of tumor-infiltrating lymphocytes in localized non-small cell lung cancer. TCRdb's table, derived via immunoSEQ multiplex PCR, lists solely in-frame clones and lacks some. The data contain about 11,000 clones, about 86% of them singletons. Sequenced sample: uninvolved lung tissue not adjacent to the tumor. These receptor sequences come from a human donor with non-small cell lung cancer.

The rearrangement joins TRBV5-6 to TRBJ1-1; D possibly corresponds to TRBD1 (5 bases). CDR3 length: 14 residues. V lost 2 bases and J lost 5, with 13 bases in between. Germline lookup yields CDR1 SGHDT and CDR2 YYEEEE. The CDR3 sequence: CASSFGGVGTEAFF. DNA of the CDR3: TGTGCCAGCAGCTTTGGGGGAGTGGGTACTGAAGCTTTCTTT.

The chain combines TRBV6-5 with TRBJ2-5; a possible D gene is TRBD1 (6 bases). V lost 7 bases and J 4 bases, leaving 10 bases between the germline ends. The CDR3 sequence is 12 residues long. CDR1 and CDR2 (germline): MNHEY, SVGAGI. CDR3 sequence: CASKGGRETQYF. The CDR3 DNA sequence: TGTGCCAGCAAAGGGGGTCGAGAGACCCAGTACTTC.

The chain links TRBV7-9 to TRBJ1-6, with a possible D match to TRBD1 (6 bases). V was clipped by 0 bases and J by 11 bases, with 11 bases between them. The length of the CDR3 is 14 residues. Germline values: CDR1 SEHNR, CDR2 FQNEAQ (reference sequence). CDR3 residues: CASSLARGTPPLHF. Written as DNA, the CDR3 is TGTGCCAGCAGCTTAGCGAGGGGGACGCCACCCCTCCACTTT.

This sequence joins TRBV7-2 and TRBJ2-7; weak D call: TRBD1 (6 bases). The CDR3 sequence is 15 residues long. Trimming pared 5 bases from V and 0 bases from J, leaving 14 bases between. The germline CDR1 and CDR2 sequences are SGHTA and FQGNSA. CDR3 sequence: CASSRGQYDSYEQYF. The CDR3 region has the DNA TGTGCCAGCAGCCGTGGACAGTACGACTCCTACGAGCAGTACTTC.

The rearrangement uses TRBV10-3 and TRBJ2-3, with 13 positions matching TRBD2. CDR3 length: 16 amino acids. The germline V gene encodes CDR1 ENHRY and CDR2 SYGVKD. The ends lost 2 bases at V and 5 bases at J; junction bases unmatched: 4. CDR3 amino acids: CAISETSGGAIDTQYF. As DNA, the CDR3 is TGTGCCATCAGTGAGACTAGCGGGGGGGCTATAGATACGCAGTATTTT.

V is TRBV7-2 and J is TRBJ2-1, with a tentative D call TRBD2 (6 bases). There are 13 residues in the CDR3. Between the trimmed V and J ends, which lost 5 bases and 10 bases, there was a span of 15 bases. The germline V gene encodes CDR1 SGHTA and CDR2 FQGNSA. The CDR3 sequence is CASSARGAMEQFF. CDR3 nucleotides: TGTGCCAGCAGCGCCCGCGGGGCAATGGAGCAGTTCTTC.

Turning to this clone: Relative to the germline gene, one junction end is altered; a read error may explain this. This rearrangement joins TRBV7-7 to TRBJ1-4; no reliable D call. CDR1 SSHAT and CDR2 FNYEAQ come from the germline V gene (reference sequence). The CDR3 sequence is 15 residues long. This CDR3 reads CASSLGDRGDEKLFF. For the CDR3, the DNA is TGTGCTAGCAGCTTGGGCGACCGCGGGGATGAAAAACTGTTTTTT.

This clone was detected once. The chain employs TRBV7-2 and TRBJ2-1; 16 bases line up with TRBD2. Germline-derived CDR1 and CDR2 are SGHTA and FQGNSA. The CDR3 has 17 amino acids. The J segment lost 8 bases and the V segment lost 1 base, leaving 5 bases of the junction unmatched. CDR3 coding DNA: TGTGCCAGCAGCTTAGGCCCGGGACTAGCGGGGGGGGATGAGCAGTTCTTC. Amino acid sequence: CASSLGPGLAGGDEQFF.

The genes are TRBV11-2 and TRBJ2-7; weak D call: TRBD1 (8 bases). Looked up from germline, CDR1 is SGHAT and CDR2 is FQNNGV. CDR3 length equals 14 residues. The V end lost 2 bases, the J end lost 6 bases, and 14 bases lay between the germline ends. Here the CDR3 DNA reads TGTGCCAGCAGCTTAACAGGGGGGAGGGTCGAGCAGTACTTC. Protein product: CASSLTGGRVEQYF.

This chain links TRBV6-5 with TRBJ2-6, with 8 bases aligning to TRBD1. Germline loops: CDR1 MNHEY, CDR2 SVGAGI. This CDR3 has 15 residues. Trimming cost V 6 bases and J 2 bases; bases outside gene matches: 3. CDR3 in amino acids: CASRRQGTGANVLTF. CDR3 sequence (DNA): TGTGCCAGCAGGAGACAGGGGACTGGGGCCAACGTCCTGACTTTC.

This clone was detected only once. The V gene is TRBV29-1, the J gene TRBJ2-3; D is uncertain. This CDR3 has 11 residues. V lost 4 bases and J lost 3, with 5 bases in between. In germline, CDR1 is SQVTM, CDR2 ANQGSEA. The CDR3 DNA is TGCAGCGTTGTGCGGACAGATACGCAGTATTTT. Amino acids: CSVVRTDTQYF.

As to this clone: Different DNA sequences within this sample yield the same CDR3. The chain employs TRBV7-2 and TRBJ1-5; D remains ambiguous. The CDR3 is 14 residues long. Trimming stripped 6 bases from V and 4 bases from J, with 13 bases between. Germline V CDR1 and CDR2: SGHTA, FQGNSA. The CDR3 DNA follows: TGTGCCAGCAGGTTGGGCGGCGGGAATCAGCCCCAGCATTTT. It specifies CASRLGGGNQPQHF. Full variable domain (remainder filled in from reference TRBV7-2 and TRBJ1-5): GAGVSQSPSNKVTEKGKDVELRCDPISGHTALYWYRQSLGQGLEFLIYFQGNSAPDKSGLPSDRFSAERTGGSVSTLTIQRTQQEDSAVYLCASRLGGGNQPQHFGDGTRLSIL.

The chain has TRBV5-6 and TRBJ2-1, with no clear D. The V end was cut by 0 bases, the J end by 2 bases, with 9 bases between. The germline V gene encodes CDR1 SGHDT and CDR2 YYEEEE. The CDR3 has 15 residues. The CDR3 DNA is TGTGCCAGCAGCTTGGGCGGTTACGCCTACAATGAGCAGTTCTTC. Translating gives CASSLGGYAYNEQFF.

By sample fraction, this clone is large. V usage is TRBV2 and J usage is TRBJ1-6; 11 nucleotides align to TRBD1. Germline CDR1 reads SNHLY; CDR2 reads FYNNEI. V was pared by 9 bases and J by 10 bases, with 14 bases of the junction left unmatched. This CDR3 is built from 16 residues. Here the CDR3 reads CASSDSGQGASSPLHF. For the CDR3, the DNA is TGTGCCAGTTCAGACAGCGGACAGGGGGCAAGCTCACCCCTCCACTTT. The whole variable domain, filled in from reference TRBV2 and TRBJ1-6, reads EPEVTQTPSHQVTQMGQEVILRCVPISNHLYFYWYRQILGQKVEFLVSFYNNEISEKSEIFDDQFSVERPDGSNFTLKIRSTKLEDSAMYFCASSDSGQGASSPLHFGNGTRLTVT.

A single count supports this clone. J is TRBJ1-2 and V is TRBV5-1, with D uncertain. CDR3 length: 14 amino acids. The V end lost 0 bases, the J end lost 7 bases, and 13 bases lay between the germline ends. Germline lookup yields CDR1 SGHRS and CDR2 YFSETQ. CDR3 coding DNA: TGCGCCAGCAGCTTGGATCCGGGATCAGGTGGCTACACCTTC. Its protein is CASSLDPGSGGYTF.

This rearrangement joins TRBV7-9 to TRBJ2-3; D not certain. Germline V gene lookup returns CDR1 SEHNR and CDR2 FQNEAQ (reference sequence). V lost 8 bases, J lost 0 bases, and 9 bases lay in between. The CDR3 has 13 residues. CDR3 region: CASQDRSTDTQYF. Written as DNA, the CDR3 is TGTGCCAGCCAGGACCGGAGCACAGATACGCAGTATTTT.

This clone appeared a few times. This sequence joins TRBV29-1 and TRBJ1-2, with 9 bases identical to TRBD1. V gave up 4 bases and J gave up 2 bases; unmatched junction bases: 8. The germline gives CDR1 SQVTM, CDR2 ANQGSEA. This CDR3 has 15 residues. The CDR3: CSVVRSGTGNYGYTF. CDR3 in DNA: TGCAGCGTTGTGCGATCAGGGACAGGGAACTATGGCTACACCTTC.

This clone has only one observation. V usage is TRBV2 and J usage is TRBJ1-5, with D possibly TRBD1 on 6 matching bases. Germline V lookup: CDR1 SNHLY, CDR2 FYNNEI. V was clipped by 4 bases and J by 0 bases, with 10 bases between them. This CDR3 comprises 15 residues. In DNA, the CDR3 is TGTGCCAGCAGTGCTGACAGGTTTAGCAATCAGCCCCAGCATTTT. Its protein is CASSADRFSNQPQHF.